This entry lists 26 T cell receptor beta chains sequenced from one sample in a study of T-cell memory formation after mild COVID-19. MiXCR, run by TCRdb on the 5' RACE reads, gives a single entry per CDR3 protein. The data contain 540,000 or so distinct CDR3 sequences, approximately 20% of them singletons. The sequenced sample was PBMCs or a T cell subset sorted from them (not recorded which). The receptors originated from an adult woman who had mild COVID-19 (a few samples of this study predate the infection). Cell type and time point are not known.

V is TRBV18 and J is TRBJ1-6; D is unresolved. The CDR3 runs 14 residues. CDR1 is KGHSH and CDR2 is LQKENI in the germline V gene. V lost 2 bases and J 9 bases, leaving 11 bases between the germline ends. CDR3: CASSPSLGSSPLHF. The CDR3 nucleotides read TGTGCCAGCTCACCAAGTTTGGGTAGTTCACCCCTCCACTTT.

The chain uses TRBV30 and TRBJ1-1; unclear D gene. V was shortened by 0 bases and J by 1 base, with 9 bases between the two germline ends. Per germline, CDR1 GTSNPN and CDR2 SVGIG (reference sequence). The CDR3 contains 14 residues. CDR3 in amino acids: CAWSVLLPNTEAFF. The CDR3 region has the DNA TGTGCCTGGAGTGTACTACTACCGAACACTGAAGCTTTCTTT.

This clonotype was recorded a few times. The J gene is TRBJ2-5, the V gene TRBV20-1; 13 bases align to TRBD2. This CDR3 region has 16 residues. Germline V gives CDR1 DFQATT, CDR2 SNEGSKA (reference sequence). J lost 6 bases, V lost 3 bases, and 10 bases had no gene match. CDR3 region: CSARETSGGLGKTQYF. The CDR3 DNA sequence: TGCAGTGCTAGGGAGACTAGCGGGGGGTTAGGAAAGACCCAGTACTTC.

Only a few counts were recorded for this clonotype. The CDR3 here is CASSLFRGLAGAVFTDTQYF. The CDR3 DNA is TGCGCCAGCAGCCTCTTCCGCGGACTAGCGGGGGCCGTTTTCACAGATACGCAGTATTTT. The V gene is TRBV5-1, the J gene TRBJ2-3; 13 bases fit TRBD2. J was trimmed by 2 bases and V by 4 bases; bases with no gene match: 16. The CDR3 has 20 residues. Germline V gene data show CDR1 as SGHRS and CDR2 as YFSETQ.

The rearrangement links TRBV6-6 to TRBJ2-1, with D possibly matching TRBD2 (6 bases). Germline V gene lookup returns CDR1 MNHNY and CDR2 SVGAGI (reference sequence). The CDR3 loop spans 14 amino acids. The V end was cut by 1 base, the J end by 9 bases, with 13 bases between. CDR3 nucleotide sequence: TGTGCCAGCAGTTACTACGGGAGTCGCGGTGAGCAGTTCTTC. It encodes CASSYYGSRGEQFF.

This rearrangement joins TRBV28 to TRBJ1-1; 7 bases fit TRBD1. CDR3 length equals 16 residues. Losses at the gene ends were 5 bases for V and 1 base for J; bases not matched to a gene: 10. The germline V gene has CDR1 MDHEN and CDR2 SYDVKM. The CDR3 DNA reads as TGTGCCAGCAGTAACAAACCTGGGACAGCGAACACTGAAGCTTTCTTT. This translates into CASSNKPGTANTEAFF.

The CDR3 protein is CASSFIFGSDNEQFF. CDR3 DNA: TGTGCCAGCAGTTTCATCTTCGGTAGCGACAATGAGCAGTTCTTC. This rearrangement joins TRBV12-3 or TRBV12-4 to TRBJ2-1; TRBD2 is a possible D gene (5 bases). Trimming took 3 bases from V and 5 from J, leaving 14 bases between them. This CDR3 is built from 15 residues.

This clonotype was counted only a few times. The gene calls are TRBV9 and TRBJ1-6, with D maybe TRBD1 (5 bases). Trimming stripped 3 bases from V and 16 bases from J, with 29 bases between. The CDR3 has 17 residues. Germline V lookup: CDR1 SGDLS, CDR2 YYNGEE. In nucleotides, the CDR3 is TGTGCCAGCAGCGCCTCACCACAACTAGGGCGGGACCTCCGTCTCCACTTT. Protein sequence: CASSASPQLGRDLRLHF.

This clonotype has a handful of counts. This chain uses TRBV2 with TRBJ1-2; D ambiguous. Trimming took 6 bases from V and 8 from J, leaving 16 bases between them. The CDR3 covers 13 residues. Germline values: CDR1 SNHLY, CDR2 FYNNEI. The CDR3 DNA sequence: TGTGCCAGCAGCTCCGACGTTCGGATCGGCTACACCTTC. Translated, it gives CASSSDVRIGYTF.

This clonotype was seen a few times. The V call is TRBV5-5, the J call TRBJ2-1; maybe TRBD2 (5 bases). Trimming removed 0 bases at V and 7 bases at J, with 11 bases between. The CDR3 contains 14 residues. The V gene's germline CDR1 is SGHKS and CDR2 YYEKEE (reference sequence). The CDR3, as DNA: TGTGCCAGCAGCTTGGGGGGAGTAGCTAATGAGCAGTTCTTC. It yields the protein CASSLGGVANEQFF.

V is TRBV4-1 and J is TRBJ1-3; no clear D. Germline V gene sequence: CDR1 MGHRA, CDR2 YSYEKL. This CDR3 spans 13 amino acids. V shed 2 bases and J shed 3 bases, with 5 bases lying between them. The CDR3 protein is CASSQPRGNTIYF. In nucleotides, the CDR3 is TGCGCCAGCAGCCAACCGCGTGGAAACACCATATATTTT.

The chain carries TRBV7-8 and TRBJ2-3; 8 bases agree with TRBD2. The CDR3 is made up of 22 amino acids. V was pared by 3 bases and J by 1 base, with 24 bases of the junction left unmatched. The germline V gene encodes CDR1 SGHVS and CDR2 FQNEAQ. CDR3 DNA: TGTGCCAGCAGCTTTCAATGGAGCTTAGCGGGACGGAAGCAAATGCGCACAGATACGCAGTATTTT. Residues: CASSFQWSLAGRKQMRTDTQYF.

This chain links TRBV11-3 with TRBJ1-6, with 10 positions matching TRBD1. V shed 6 bases, J shed 8 bases, and the junction held 7 bases outside the gene matches. The germline V gene has CDR1 SGHNT and CDR2 YENEEA. The CDR3 extends over 15 amino acids. CDR3 residues: CASRYRDRGYSPLHF. CDR3 coding DNA: TGTGCCAGCAGGTACCGGGACAGGGGTTATTCACCCCTCCACTTT. Full variable domain (rest looked up from reference TRBV11-3 and TRBJ1-6): EAGVVQSPRYKIIEKKQPVAFWCNPISGHNTLYWYLQNLGQGPELLIRYENEEAVDDSQLPKDRFSAERLKGVDSTLKIQPAELGDSAVYLCASRYRDRGYSPLHFGNGTRLTVT.

The chain is built from TRBV20-1 and TRBJ1-6; 7 bases map to TRBD1. Losses at the gene ends were 1 base for V and 7 bases for J; bases not matched to a gene: 4. The CDR3 runs to 14 residues. Germline assignment: CDR1 DFQATT and CDR2 SNEGSKA (reference sequence). As DNA, the CDR3 is TGCAGTGCTAGAGCCGGACAGGAAAATTCACCCCTCCACTTT. This sequence encodes CSARAGQENSPLHF.

This chain links TRBV24-1 with TRBJ2-2, with D tentatively TRBD1 (5 bases). The V gene's germline CDR1 is KGHDR and CDR2 SFDVKD. This CDR3 comprises 16 residues. V was pared by 3 bases and J by 1 base, with 11 bases between. The CDR3 DNA is TGTGCCACCAGTGATGTGGGGCTAGAGAACACCGGGGAGCTGTTTTTT. As protein: CATSDVGLENTGELFF.

This clonotype was counted only a few times. This chain links TRBV18 with TRBJ2-1; 7 bases are a match to TRBD2. Per the germline V gene, CDR1 is KGHSH and CDR2 is LQKENI. Trimming cost V 3 bases and J 4 bases; bases outside gene matches: 6. The CDR3 is 15 residues long. CDR3 nucleotides: TGTGCCAGCTCACCGATGAGCGGGGATTACAATGAGCAGTTCTTC. Protein: CASSPMSGDYNEQFF.

The chain recombines TRBV24-1 with TRBJ2-3; D is possibly TRBD1 (6 bases). The CDR3 is 16 amino acids. V was trimmed by 0 bases and J by 1 base, leaving 10 bases between them. From germline, CDR1 is KGHDR and CDR2 SFDVKD. DNA for the CDR3: TGTGCCACCAGTGATTTGGGCAGGGGAGGCACAGATACGCAGTATTTT. It specifies CATSDLGRGGTDTQYF.

The CDR3 region is CASSQDRGRTYIQYF. CDR3 sequence (DNA): TGTGCCAGCAGCCAAGACAGGGGGCGTACGTACATTCAGTACTTC. The chain is built from TRBV4-2 and TRBJ2-4; 8 bases align to TRBD1. The CDR3 consists of 15 residues. Germline V gene lookup returns CDR1 LGHNA and CDR2 YNFKEQ. Trimming at V came to 0 bases and at J to 8 bases, leaving 6 bases not matched to a gene.

This clonotype occurred many times. The chain uses TRBV6-2 or TRBV6-3 and TRBJ2-7; D is undetermined. The CDR3 has 12 residues. CDR1 and CDR2 (germline): MNHEY, SVGEGT. V was pared by 3 bases and J by 2 bases, with 5 bases between. The CDR3 loop is CASSYSTYEQYF. The CDR3 bases are TGTGCCAGCAGTTATTCAACCTACGAGCAGTACTTC.

CDR3: CSVEDSRLAQETQYF. The CDR3 region has the DNA TGCAGCGTTGAAGATTCCCGACTAGCTCAAGAGACCCAGTACTTC. V gene TRBV29-1 combines with J gene TRBJ2-5, with TRBD2 identical over 7 bases. This CDR3 is built from 15 residues. With 0 bases clipped from V and 2 bases from J, the junction kept 6 bases outside the gene matches. CDR1 is SQVTM, CDR2 ANQGSEA, per germline.

This clonotype was counted a few times. The chain couples TRBV30 to TRBJ2-1; 10 bases are shared with TRBD2. Germline V lookup: CDR1 GTSNPN, CDR2 SVGIG (reference sequence). There are 13 residues in the CDR3. The V and J ends lost 5 bases and 4 bases, in that order; junction bases with no gene match: 2. The CDR3: CAWGLAEYNEQFF. The CDR3, as DNA: TGTGCCTGGGGACTAGCGGAATACAATGAGCAGTTCTTC.

The rearrangement links TRBV15 to TRBJ2-1, with 7 bases fitting TRBD2. The CDR3 sequence is 13 residues long. In germline, CDR1 is LNHNV, CDR2 YYDKDF (reference sequence). The V and J ends lost 3 bases and 11 bases, in that order; junction bases with no gene match: 7. CDR3 sequence: CATSSPGLPKQFF. CDR3 nucleotide sequence: TGTGCCACCAGCAGCCCGGGACTACCGAAGCAGTTCTTC.

The J gene is TRBJ2-7, the V gene TRBV20-1, with D possibly matching TRBD2 (5 bases). Trimming took 6 bases from V and 3 from J, leaving 18 bases between them. Germline CDR1 and CDR2: DFQATT and SNEGSKA (reference sequence). CDR3 length: 14 amino acids. The CDR3 DNA sequence: TGCAGTGCGAGTCGGGGAGAGCTAATCTACGAGCAGTACTTC. This translates into CSASRGELIYEQYF.

This clonotype was detected ten times or more. CDR3 amino acids: CASSFQGSQETQYF. In DNA form, the CDR3 reads TGCGCCAGCAGCTTTCAGGGGTCTCAAGAGACCCAGTACTTC. This chain connects TRBV5-1 to TRBJ2-5, with D perhaps matching TRBD1 (6 bases). Deletions cut 2 bases from V and 2 bases from J, with 10 bases between. This CDR3 has 14 residues. The germline gives CDR1 SGHRS, CDR2 YFSETQ. The full variable domain, in which reference TRBV5-1 and TRBJ2-5 provide the parts outside the CDR3, is KAGVTQTPRYLIKTRGQQVTLSCSPISGHRSVSWYQQTPGQGLQFLFEYFSETQRNKGNFPGRFSGRQFSNSRSEMNVSTLELGDSALYLCASSFQGSQETQYFGPGTRLLVL.

This chain links TRBV4-3 with TRBJ2-1, with 9 positions matching TRBD2. The CDR3 loop spans 15 amino acids. Germline CDR1 LGHNA, CDR2 YSLEER. Germline trimming cut 1 base from V and 4 bases from J; bases unmatched to any gene: 2. The CDR3 loop reads CASSQAAGGYNEQFF. Written as DNA, the CDR3 is TGCGCCAGCAGCCAAGCAGCGGGAGGTTACAATGAGCAGTTCTTC.

The chain couples TRBV7-3 to TRBJ2-7; weak D call: TRBD2 (6 bases). The length of the CDR3 is 15 residues. CDR1 and CDR2 from the germline V gene are SGHTA and FQGTGA. The V end was cut by 3 bases, the J end by 0 bases, with 12 bases between. In nucleotides, the CDR3 is TGTGCCAGCAGCTTGCAGGGAGGAGGCTCCTACGAGCAGTACTTC. It is translated as CASSLQGGGSYEQYF. Full variable domain (missing parts from reference TRBV7-3 and TRBJ2-7): GAGVSQTPSNKVTEKGKYVELRCDPISGHTALYWYRQSLGQGPEFLIYFQGTGAADDSGLPNDRFFAVRPEGSVSTLKIQRTERGDSAVYLCASSLQGGGSYEQYFGPGTRLTVT.